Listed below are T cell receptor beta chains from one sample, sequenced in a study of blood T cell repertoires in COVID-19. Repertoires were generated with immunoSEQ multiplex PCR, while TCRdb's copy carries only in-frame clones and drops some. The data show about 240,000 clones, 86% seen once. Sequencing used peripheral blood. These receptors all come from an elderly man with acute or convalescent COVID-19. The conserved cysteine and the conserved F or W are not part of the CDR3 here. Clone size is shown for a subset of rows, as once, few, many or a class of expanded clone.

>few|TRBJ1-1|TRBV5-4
ASSSRGGTTEAF
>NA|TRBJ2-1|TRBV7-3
ASSLLPSSGTIATNEQF
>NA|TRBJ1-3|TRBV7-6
ASSLFTGEFNTIY
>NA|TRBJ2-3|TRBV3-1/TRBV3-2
ASSQPGTTSSTDTQY
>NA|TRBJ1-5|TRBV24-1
ATSERGSNQPQH
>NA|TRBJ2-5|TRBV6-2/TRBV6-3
ASRPPGQFQETQY
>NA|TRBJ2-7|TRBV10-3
AISETGEQY
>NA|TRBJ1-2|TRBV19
ASSIGTRRQRVDGYT
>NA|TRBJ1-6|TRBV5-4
ASSLVAGQNSPLH
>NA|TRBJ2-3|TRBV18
ASSPVAGRTDTQY
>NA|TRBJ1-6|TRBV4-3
ASSQDPLPDRGFNSPLH
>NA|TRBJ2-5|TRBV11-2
ASSLTTATQETQY
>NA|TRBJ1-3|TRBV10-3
AISEGQGIY
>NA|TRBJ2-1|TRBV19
ASSAGVAYNEQF
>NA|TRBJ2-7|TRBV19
ASSRSRGIAYEQY
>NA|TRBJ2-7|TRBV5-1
ASSPDRGPYEQY
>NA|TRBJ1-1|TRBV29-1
SVGGLWNTEAF
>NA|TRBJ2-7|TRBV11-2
ASSPSVQGNEQY
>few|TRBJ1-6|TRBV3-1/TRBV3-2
ASRQQGTEASPLH
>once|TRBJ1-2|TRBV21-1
ASGRSRTLGNYGYT
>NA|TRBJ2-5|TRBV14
ASSQVYRGFETQY
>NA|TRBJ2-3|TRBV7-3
ASSTRLAGGPDTQY
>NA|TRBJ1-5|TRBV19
ASSEGQSSNQPQH
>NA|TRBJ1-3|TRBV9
ASSPFQGYSGNTIY
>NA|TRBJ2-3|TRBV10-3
AISEGGQGSDTQY
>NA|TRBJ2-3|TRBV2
ASRTGPSTDTQY
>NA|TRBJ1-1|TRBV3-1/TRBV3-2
ASSQTGGGTEAF
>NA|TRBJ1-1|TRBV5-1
ASSRGTPDTEAF
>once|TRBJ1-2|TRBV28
ASNTPTGQPNYGYT
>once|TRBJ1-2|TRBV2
ASSRTDERTYGYT
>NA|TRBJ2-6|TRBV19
ASTPPGAGANVLT
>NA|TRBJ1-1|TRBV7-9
ASTVSGGLTEAF
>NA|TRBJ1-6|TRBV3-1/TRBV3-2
ASSHTGRGGGPLH
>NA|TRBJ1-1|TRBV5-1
ASSVRGNTEAF
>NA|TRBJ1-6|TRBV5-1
ASSSGQPTNSPLH
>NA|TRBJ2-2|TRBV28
ASNPPPAGTANTGELF
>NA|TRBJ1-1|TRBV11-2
ASSRGTANTEAF
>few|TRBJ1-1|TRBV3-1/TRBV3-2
ASSLQRNTEAF
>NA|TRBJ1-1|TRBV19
ASSLTGIFEAF
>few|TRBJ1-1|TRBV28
ASSSVMNTEAF
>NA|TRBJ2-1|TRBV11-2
AIWDRTYNEQF
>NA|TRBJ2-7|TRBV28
ASSPGTGNTYEQY
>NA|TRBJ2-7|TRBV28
ASTPNWGQQY
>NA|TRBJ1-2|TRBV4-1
ASSQEREANYGYT
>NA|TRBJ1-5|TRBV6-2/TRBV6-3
ASSSSPGTGVVRGNQPQH
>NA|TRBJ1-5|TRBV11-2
ASTSRGTDNQPQH
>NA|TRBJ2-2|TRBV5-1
ASSATGNTGELF
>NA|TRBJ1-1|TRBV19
ASSSAGNTEAF
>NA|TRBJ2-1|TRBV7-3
ASSEHASSYNEQF
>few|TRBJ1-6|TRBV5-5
ASSFGTGNSPLH
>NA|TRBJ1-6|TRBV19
ASSAVDNNSPLH
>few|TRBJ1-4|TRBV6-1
ASSEVAATNEKLF
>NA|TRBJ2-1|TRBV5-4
ASSLDSAYYNEQF